The TCR beta chain under discussion was sequenced for a study of blood T cell repertoires in COVID-19. For the study at large: T cells, B-cell-depleted T cells, or PBMCs provided the cDNA or gDNA that served as material.

The germline V gene has CDR1 MGHRA and CDR2 YSYEKL. V was pared by 3 bases and J by 3 bases, with 11 bases between. This CDR3 spans 14 amino acids. Study processing details: Scientists estimated how many nucleated cells there were by amplifying reference gene primers. Data came from immunoSEQ multiplex PCR; TCRdb stores just in-frame clones and leaves some out. D and trimming were read from the DNA, whereas the V and J calls and clone size are those reported in that table. Among roughly 290,000 clones listed, 75% to 95% were seen once. Enrollment of patients from Seattle took place during active infection, with longitudinal follow-up.

The TCR sequence derives from a woman in her thirties with COVID-19, enrolled during active disease. The rearrangement links TRBV4-1 to TRBJ1-2; D not resolved. The sequenced sample consisted of peripheral blood. Written as DNA, the CDR3 is TGCGCCAGCAGCCACGCGGCCGGGTACTATGGCTACACCTTC. Translating gives CASSHAAGYYGYTF.